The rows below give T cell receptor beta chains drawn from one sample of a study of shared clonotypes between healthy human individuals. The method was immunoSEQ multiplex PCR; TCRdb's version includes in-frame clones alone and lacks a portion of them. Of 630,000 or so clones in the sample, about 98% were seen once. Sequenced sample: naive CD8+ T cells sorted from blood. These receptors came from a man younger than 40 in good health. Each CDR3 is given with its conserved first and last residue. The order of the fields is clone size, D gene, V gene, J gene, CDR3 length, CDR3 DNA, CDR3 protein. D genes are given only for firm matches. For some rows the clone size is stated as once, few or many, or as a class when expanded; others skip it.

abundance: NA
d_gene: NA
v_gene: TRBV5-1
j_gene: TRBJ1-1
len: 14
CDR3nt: TGCGCCAGCAGCTATGGACGGATGAACACTGAAGCTTTCTTT
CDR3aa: CASSYGRMNTEAFF

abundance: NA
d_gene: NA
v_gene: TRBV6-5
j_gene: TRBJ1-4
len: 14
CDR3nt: TGTGCCAGCAACACGAATCAGCGGGGTGAAAAACTGTTTTTT
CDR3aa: CASNTNQRGEKLFF

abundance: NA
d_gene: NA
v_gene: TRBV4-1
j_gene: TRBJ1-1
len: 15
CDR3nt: TGCGCCAGCAGCCCATTCCAATGGGAGGGGACTGAAGCTTTCTTT
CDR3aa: CASSPFQWEGTEAFF

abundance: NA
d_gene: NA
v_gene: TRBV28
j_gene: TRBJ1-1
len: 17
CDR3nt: TGTGCCAGCAGTCCATCGGGCTTTAAGTTCATGAACACTGAAGCTTTCTTT
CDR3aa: CASSPSGFKFMNTEAFF

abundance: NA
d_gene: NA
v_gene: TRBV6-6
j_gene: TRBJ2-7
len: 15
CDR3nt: TGTGCCAGCACCCCATTCGGGCTACGTACTTACGAGCAGTACTTC
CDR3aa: CASTPFGLRTYEQYF

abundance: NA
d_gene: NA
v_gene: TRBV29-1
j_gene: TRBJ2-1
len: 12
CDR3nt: TGCAGCGCCGGACAGACGAACAATGAGCAGTTCTTC
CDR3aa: CSAGQTNNEQFF

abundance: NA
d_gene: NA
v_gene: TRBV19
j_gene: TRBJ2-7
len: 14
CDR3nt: TGTGCCAGTAGCGCGGACGGTGGGTTCTACGAGCAGTACTTC
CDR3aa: CASSADGGFYEQYF

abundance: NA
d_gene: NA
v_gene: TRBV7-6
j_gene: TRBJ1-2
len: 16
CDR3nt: TGTGCCAGCAGCCCGGGACTGGGGTTGGGCAACTATGGCTACACCTTC
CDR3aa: CASSPGLGLGNYGYTF

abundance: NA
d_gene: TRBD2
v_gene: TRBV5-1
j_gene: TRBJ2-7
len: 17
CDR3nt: TGCGCCAGCAGCTTGGATGGACCGGGACTAGCGGGATACGAGCAGTACTTC
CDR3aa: CASSLDGPGLAGYEQYF

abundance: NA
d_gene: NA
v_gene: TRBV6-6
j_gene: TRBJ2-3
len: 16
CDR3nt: TGTGCCAGCAGTTCTTGGGCGTCCCTAAGCACAGATACGCAGTATTTT
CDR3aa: CASSSWASLSTDTQYF

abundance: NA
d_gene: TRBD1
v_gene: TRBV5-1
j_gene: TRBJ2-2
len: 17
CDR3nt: TGCGCCAGCAGCCCGGACAGGGGGATTTCTTTGGACGGGGAGCTGTTTTTT
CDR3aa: CASSPDRGISLDGELFF

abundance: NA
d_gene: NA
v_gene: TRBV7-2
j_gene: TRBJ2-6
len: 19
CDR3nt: TGTGCCAGCAGCTTAGCGATGGGGCCCTCTCTCTCTGGGGCCAACGTCCTGACTTTC
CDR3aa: CASSLAMGPSLSGANVLTF

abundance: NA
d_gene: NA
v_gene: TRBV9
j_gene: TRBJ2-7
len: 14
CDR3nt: TGTGCCAGCAGCGTAGAGGACACCCCCTACGAGCAGTACTTC
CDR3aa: CASSVEDTPYEQYF

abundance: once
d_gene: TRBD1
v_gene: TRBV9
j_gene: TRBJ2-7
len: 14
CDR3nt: TGTGCCAGCAGCCAAGGGACAGGGGCATACGAGCAGTACTTC
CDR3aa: CASSQGTGAYEQYF

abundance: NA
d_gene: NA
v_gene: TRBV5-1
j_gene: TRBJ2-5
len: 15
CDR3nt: TGCGCCAGCAGCCAAAGCCCCAGGGATCGGGAGACCCAGTACTTC
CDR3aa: CASSQSPRDRETQYF

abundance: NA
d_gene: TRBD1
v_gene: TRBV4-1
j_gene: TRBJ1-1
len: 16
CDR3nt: TGCGCCAGCAGCCAAGCTTGGGGACAGCGAGACACTGAAGCTTTCTTT
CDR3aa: CASSQAWGQRDTEAFF

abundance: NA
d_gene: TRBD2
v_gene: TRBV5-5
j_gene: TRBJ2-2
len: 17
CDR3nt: TGTGCCAGCAGCTCCCGACTAGCGGGAGGTTACACCGGGGAGCTGTTTTTT
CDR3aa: CASSSRLAGGYTGELFF

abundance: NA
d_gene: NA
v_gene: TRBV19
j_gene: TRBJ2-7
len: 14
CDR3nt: TGTGCCAGTAGCCCCGGTCCAGGGTTGTACGAGCAGTACTTC
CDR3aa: CASSPGPGLYEQYF

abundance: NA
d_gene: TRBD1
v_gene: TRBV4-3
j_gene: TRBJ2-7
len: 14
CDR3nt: TGCGCCAGCAGCAAAGACAGGGGTACCTACGAGCAGTACTTC
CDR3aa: CASSKDRGTYEQYF

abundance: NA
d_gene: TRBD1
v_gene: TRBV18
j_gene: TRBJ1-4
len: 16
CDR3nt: TGTGCCAGCTCACTCTACTCCGGGACAGCTAATGAAAAACTGTTTTTT
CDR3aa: CASSLYSGTANEKLFF

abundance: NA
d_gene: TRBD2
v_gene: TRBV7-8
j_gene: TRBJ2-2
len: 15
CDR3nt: TGTGCCAGCAGCTTAGAAGCGGGAGTAACCGGGGAGCTGTTTTTT
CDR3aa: CASSLEAGVTGELFF

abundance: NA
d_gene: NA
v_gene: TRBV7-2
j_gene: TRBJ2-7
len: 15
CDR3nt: TGTGCCAGCAGCTTATATCGGGGCCAAACCTACGAGCAGTACTTC
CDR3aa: CASSLYRGQTYEQYF

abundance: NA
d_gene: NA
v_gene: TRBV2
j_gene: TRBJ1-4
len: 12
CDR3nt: TGTGCCAGACAGGGTATTAATGAAAAACTGTTTTTT
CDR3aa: CARQGINEKLFF

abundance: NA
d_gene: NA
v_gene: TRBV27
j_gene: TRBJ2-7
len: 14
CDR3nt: TGTGCCAGCAGTTTGCGGCAGGGGGGCTACGAGCAGTACTTC
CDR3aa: CASSLRQGGYEQYF

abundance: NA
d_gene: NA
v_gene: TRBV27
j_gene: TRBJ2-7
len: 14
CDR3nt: TGTGCCAGCAGTTTCTCGCGGGACTCCTACGAGCAGTACTTC
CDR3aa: CASSFSRDSYEQYF

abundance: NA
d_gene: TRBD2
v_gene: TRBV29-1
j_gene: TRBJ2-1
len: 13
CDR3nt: TGCAGCGCCCGTAGCGGGAGGCGAAATGAGCAGTTCTTC
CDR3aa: CSARSGRRNEQFF

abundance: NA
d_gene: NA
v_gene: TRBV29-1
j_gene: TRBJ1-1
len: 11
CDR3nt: TGCAGCGTTGTTCTGAACACTGAAGCTTTCTTT
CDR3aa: CSVVLNTEAFF

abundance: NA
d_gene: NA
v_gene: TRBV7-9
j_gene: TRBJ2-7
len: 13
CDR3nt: TGTGCCAGCAGCTTAGGGACAGCCTACGAGCAGTACTTC
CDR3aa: CASSLGTAYEQYF

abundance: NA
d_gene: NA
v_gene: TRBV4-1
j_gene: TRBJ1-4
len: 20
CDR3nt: TGCGCCAGCAGCCAAGATATCGGTTGGGGCATCCTGGCGACTAATGAAAAACTGTTTTTT
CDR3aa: CASSQDIGWGILATNEKLFF

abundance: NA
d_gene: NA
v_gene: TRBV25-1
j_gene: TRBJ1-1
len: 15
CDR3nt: TGTGCCAGCAGAGAATGGGGCACCTTGAACACTGAAGCTTTCTTT
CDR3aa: CASREWGTLNTEAFF

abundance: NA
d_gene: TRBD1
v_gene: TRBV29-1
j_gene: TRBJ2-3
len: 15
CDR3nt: TGCAGCGTTGATCCCGGGACAGGGGGCCCAGATACGCAGTATTTT
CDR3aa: CSVDPGTGGPDTQYF

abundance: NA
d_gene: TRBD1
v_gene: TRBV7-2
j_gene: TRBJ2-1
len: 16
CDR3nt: TGTGCCAGCAGCCCCCCCGACAGGGGGCCGTACAATGAGCAGTTCTTC
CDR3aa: CASSPPDRGPYNEQFF

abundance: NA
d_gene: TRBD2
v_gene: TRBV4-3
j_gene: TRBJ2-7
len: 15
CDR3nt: TGCGCCAGCAGCCAAGGCGGGAGAGGTATCTACGAGCAGTACTTC
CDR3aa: CASSQGGRGIYEQYF

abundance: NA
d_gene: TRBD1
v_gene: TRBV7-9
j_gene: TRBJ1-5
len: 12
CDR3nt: TGTGCCAGCAGCACCGACAGGGAGCCCCAGCATTTT
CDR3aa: CASSTDREPQHF

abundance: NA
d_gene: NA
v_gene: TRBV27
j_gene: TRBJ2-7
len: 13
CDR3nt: TGTGCCAGCAGCCGGATGGGGCCCTACGAGCAGTACTTC
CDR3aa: CASSRMGPYEQYF

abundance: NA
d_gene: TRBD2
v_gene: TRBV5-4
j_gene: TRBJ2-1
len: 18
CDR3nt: TGTGCCAGCAGCTTGCAGGGACTAGCGGCTAGCTCCTACAATGAGCAGTTCTTC
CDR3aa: CASSLQGLAASSYNEQFF

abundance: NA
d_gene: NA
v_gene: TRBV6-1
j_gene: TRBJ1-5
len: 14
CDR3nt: TGTGCCAGCACCCGATGGGGGGAGGATCAGCCCCAGCATTTT
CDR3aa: CASTRWGEDQPQHF

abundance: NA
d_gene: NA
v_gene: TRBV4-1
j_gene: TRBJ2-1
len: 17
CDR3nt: TGCGCCAGCAGCCAAGATCCGGCCGGGGGCCCCTACAATGAGCAGTTCTTC
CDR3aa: CASSQDPAGGPYNEQFF

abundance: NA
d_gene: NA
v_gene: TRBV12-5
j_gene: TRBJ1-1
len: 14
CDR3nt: TGTGCTAGTGGTTTGGTAGGGGTGGACACTGAAGCTTTCTTT
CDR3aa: CASGLVGVDTEAFF

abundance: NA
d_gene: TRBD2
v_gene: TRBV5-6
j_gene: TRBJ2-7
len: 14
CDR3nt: TGTGCCAGCAGCCTAGGACTAGCTGTCATCGAGCAGTACTTC
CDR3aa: CASSLGLAVIEQYF

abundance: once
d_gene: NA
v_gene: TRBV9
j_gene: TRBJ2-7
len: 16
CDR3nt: TGTGCCAGCAGCGTAGGAGCGACTGCGGCTCTCTACGAGCAGTACTTC
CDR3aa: CASSVGATAALYEQYF

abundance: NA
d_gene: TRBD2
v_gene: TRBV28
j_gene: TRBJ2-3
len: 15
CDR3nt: TGTGCCAGCAGCACCACTAGCGGGACGACAGATACGCAGTATTTT
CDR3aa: CASSTTSGTTDTQYF

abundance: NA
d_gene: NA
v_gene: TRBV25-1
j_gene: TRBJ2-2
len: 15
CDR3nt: TGTGCCAGCTCCAGTGGGACTCCGAACACCGGGGAGCTGTTTTTT
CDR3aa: CASSSGTPNTGELFF

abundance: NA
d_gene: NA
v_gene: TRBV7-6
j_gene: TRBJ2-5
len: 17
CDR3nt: TGTGCCAGCAGCTTAATCAACGATCCGGCAGGCCAAGAGACCCAGTACTTC
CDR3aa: CASSLINDPAGQETQYF

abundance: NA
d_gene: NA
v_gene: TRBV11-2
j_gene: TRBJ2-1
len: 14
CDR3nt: TGTGCCAGCAGCTTAGTAGGGAGATACAATGAGCAGTTCTTC
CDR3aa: CASSLVGRYNEQFF

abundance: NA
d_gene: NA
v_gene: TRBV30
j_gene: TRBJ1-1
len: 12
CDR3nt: TGTGCCTGGAGTTGGATGAACACTGAAGCTTTCTTT
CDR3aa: CAWSWMNTEAFF

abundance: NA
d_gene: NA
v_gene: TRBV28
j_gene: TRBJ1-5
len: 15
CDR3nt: TGTGCCAGCAAATACGGGACATCCAGCAATCAGCCCCAGCATTTT
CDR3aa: CASKYGTSSNQPQHF

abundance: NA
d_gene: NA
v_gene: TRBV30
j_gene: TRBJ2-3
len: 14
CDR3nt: TGTGCCTGGAATCCCGTGAACTTAGCAGATACGCAGTATTTT
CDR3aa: CAWNPVNLADTQYF

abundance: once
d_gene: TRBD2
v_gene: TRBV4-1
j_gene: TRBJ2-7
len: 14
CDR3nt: TGCGCCAGCAGCCAAGCTAGCGGGAGCTACGAGCAGTACTTC
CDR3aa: CASSQASGSYEQYF

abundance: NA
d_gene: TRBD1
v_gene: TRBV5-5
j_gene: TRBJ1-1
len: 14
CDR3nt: TGTGCCAGCAGCTTGGGGCAGGGGGGCACTGAAGCTTTCTTT
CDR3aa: CASSLGQGGTEAFF

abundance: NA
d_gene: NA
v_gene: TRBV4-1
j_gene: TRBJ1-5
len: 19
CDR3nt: TGCGCCAGCAGCCAAGACGGGGGGCCGGGGGCCCTTAGCAATCAGCCCCAGCATTTT
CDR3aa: CASSQDGGPGALSNQPQHF

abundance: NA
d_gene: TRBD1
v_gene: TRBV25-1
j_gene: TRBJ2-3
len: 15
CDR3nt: TGTGCCAGCAGTGAGACAGGGGGGCGCACAGATACGCAGTATTTT
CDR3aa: CASSETGGRTDTQYF

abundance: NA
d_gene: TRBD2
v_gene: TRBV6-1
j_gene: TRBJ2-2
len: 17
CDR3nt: TGTGCCAGCAGTGAAATGGTCTGGACTAGCGGACACCGGGAGCTGTTTTTT
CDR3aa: CASSEMVWTSGHRELFF

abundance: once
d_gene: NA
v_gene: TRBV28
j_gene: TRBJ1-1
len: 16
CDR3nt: TGTGCCAGCAGTTTATCTCCCGGGACACTCAACACTGAAGCTTTCTTT
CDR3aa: CASSLSPGTLNTEAFF

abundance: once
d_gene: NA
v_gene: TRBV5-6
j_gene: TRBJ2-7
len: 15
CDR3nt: NA
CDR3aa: CASSSSGALSYEQYF

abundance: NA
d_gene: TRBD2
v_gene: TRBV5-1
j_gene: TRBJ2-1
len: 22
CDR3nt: TGCGCCAGCAGCTTGGGACACCCAGGCGAAGGCCGACTAGCCAGCTCCTACAATGAGCAGTTCTTC
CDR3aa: CASSLGHPGEGRLASSYNEQFF

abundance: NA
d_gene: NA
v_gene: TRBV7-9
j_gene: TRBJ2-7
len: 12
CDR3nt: TGTGCCAGCAGCTCTGGAGGGTACACCAAGTACTTC
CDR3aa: CASSSGGYTKYF

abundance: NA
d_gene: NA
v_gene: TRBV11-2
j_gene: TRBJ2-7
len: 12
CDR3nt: TGTGCCAGCAGCCCTGAGACCTACGAGCAGTACTTC
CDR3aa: CASSPETYEQYF